This T cell receptor (beta chain) was documented in a study of cytomegalovirus exposure and HLA in healthy donors. Study-wide results and caveats: One cluster of highly shared sequence variants probably arose as a sequencing artifact. Overall, 164 TCR beta chains were annotated as cytomegalovirus-associated.

On this clone itself: Antigen unknown.

Primers: 60 Vbeta forward and 13 Jbeta reverse. Clones were read by immunoSEQ multiplex PCR, and TCRdb kept only the in-frame ones, dropping some. The profile shows fewer than 200,000 clones, approximately 71% of them singletons. Germline CDR1 and CDR2: SEHNR and FQNEAQ (reference sequence). There are 14 residues in the CDR3. Trimming took 1 base from V and 6 from J; bases not matched to a gene: 6. This receptor was identified in a male donor in good health and CMV-seronegative. This chain links TRBV7-9 with TRBJ2-7, with TRBD1 matching 7 bases. Material for sequencing was PBMCs. CDR3 bases: TGTGCCAGCAGCTTAGGCGTGGCAGGGGGCGAGCAGTACTTC. Protein sequence: CASSLGVAGGEQYF.